These 10 T cell receptor beta chains originate from one sample sequenced in a study of tumor and adjacent non-tumor tissue in lung cancer. No cell sorting was done before RNA was extracted from the tissue. TCRbeta libraries were built with three rounds of nested PCR, modified from ARM-PCR. MiXCR, applied by TCRdb to the multiplex PCR reads, yields one record per CDR3 protein. The data show roughly 70,000 distinct CDR3 sequences, with roughly 72% seen just once and over 25% held by the top ten. The sample comprised lung tumor tissue. The receptor set was obtained from a man in his fifties or sixties with non-small cell lung cancer.

Points on this clonotype: At one end the junction does not follow the germline gene, possibly because of a read error. The chain is built from TRBV30 and TRBJ2-7; D gene ambiguous. CDR1 and CDR2 from the germline V gene are GTSNPN and SVGIG (reference sequence). The length of the CDR3 is 12 residues. CDR3 sequence reads: CAWTNYGYEQNF. In DNA, the CDR3 is TGTGCCTGGACGAATTACGGGTACGAGCAGAACTTC.

CDR3 bases: TGCAGCGTTGGACGGGGACAGGGAGGAGCCGGGGAGCTGTTTTTT. It codes for CSVGRGQGGAGELFF. The genes are TRBV29-1 and TRBJ2-2, with TRBD1 identical over 9 bases. Trimming took 4 bases from V and 6 from J; bases not matched to a gene: 9. The germline CDR1 and CDR2 sequences are SQVTM and ANQGSEA. This CDR3 contains 15 residues.

Remarks on this clonotype: One end of the junction fails to match germline, which may point to a read error. This sequence joins TRBV5-4 and TRBJ1-1; TRBD1 matches 12 bases. Germline CDR1 reads SGHNT; CDR2 reads YYREEE (reference sequence). The CDR3 is made up of 17 amino acids. DNA of the CDR3: TGTGCCAGCAACTGGGGACAGGGGGCTAGTATGAACACTGTAGCTTTCTTT. Protein: CASNWGQGASMNTVAFF.

Of note for this clonotype: A read error may produce the germline difference seen at one junction end. The gene calls are TRBV12-3 or TRBV12-4 and TRBJ1-1, with a tentative D call TRBD1 (6 bases). The CDR3 contains 12 residues. CDR3 coding DNA: TGTGCTAGCAGCCTTTCAGGGGACGGTGCTTTCTTT. Protein sequence: CASSLSGDGAFF.

Notes on this clonotype: A much bigger clone sits one base away, suggesting this may be a read error. V usage is TRBV2 and J usage is TRBJ2-7; TRBD2 is a possible D gene (5 bases). The CDR3 covers 11 residues. Trimming removed 9 bases from V and 7 bases from J, with 13 bases in between. Germline V lookup: CDR1 SNHLY, CDR2 FYNNEI. The CDR3 is CARGRTWEQYF. CDR3 bases: TGTGCCAGGGGGAGAACCTGGGAGCAGTACTTC.

About this clonotype itself: As the CDR3 is not closed by the conserved phenylalanine or tryptophan, this likely results from a read error. The DNA is omitted, as the CDR3 cannot be located on it reliably, and the CDR3 follows TCRdb's listing. V and J are TRBV14 and TRBJ2-1. Ends included, the CDR3 has 12 residues. Germline V lookup: CDR1 SGHDN, CDR2 FVKESK. Here the CDR3 reads CASSQDFHEQLL.

Regarding this clonotype: The conserved closing phenylalanine or tryptophan is absent in this CDR3, likely reflecting a read error. The gene calls are TRBV6-5 and TRBJ2-7; possible D gene TRBD1, 7 bases. V was cut by 5 bases and J by 4 bases, with 18 bases left in between. Per germline, CDR1 MNHEY and CDR2 SVGAGI. This CDR3 has 15 amino acids. CDR3 residues: CASSRGAGQVYEQYC. CDR3 sequence (DNA): TGTGCCAGCAGTCGCGGGGCTGGACAGGTTTACGAGCAGTACTGC.

This clonotype has ten or more counts. The chain uses TRBV6-5 and TRBJ2-5; D not certain. Germline CDR1 reads MNHEY; CDR2 reads SVGAGI. Trimming stripped 6 bases from V and 6 bases from J, with 11 bases between. The CDR3 runs 12 residues. The CDR3, as DNA: TGTGCCAGCAGATCGGAGAGACAGACCCAGTACTTC. Protein: CASRSERQTQYF.

Notes on this clonotype: A much larger clone lies one base from this, so it may be a read error. The chain combines TRBV20-1 with TRBJ2-1; maybe TRBD2 (6 bases). Germline CDR1 is DFQATT and CDR2 is SNEGSKA (reference sequence). V was shortened by 6 bases and J by 8 bases, with 17 bases between the two germline ends. There are 13 residues in the CDR3. CDR3 sequence reads: CSALHGGVDEQFF. The CDR3 nucleotides are TGCAGTGCCCTTCACGGGGGTGTGGATGAGCAGTTCTTC.

Only a few counts were recorded for this clonotype. As the CDR3 is not closed by the conserved phenylalanine or tryptophan, this likely results from a read error. The rearrangement uses TRBV20-1 and TRBJ2-7; D is possibly TRBD2 (6 bases). Per germline, CDR1 DFQATT and CDR2 SNEGSKA (reference sequence). V lost 5 bases and J 4 bases, leaving 21 bases between the germline ends. The CDR3 covers 15 residues. This CDR3 is CSAPINRGSGYEQYL. In DNA form, the CDR3 reads TGCAGTGCTCCCATTAATAGAGGGAGCGGGTACGAGCAGTACCTC.